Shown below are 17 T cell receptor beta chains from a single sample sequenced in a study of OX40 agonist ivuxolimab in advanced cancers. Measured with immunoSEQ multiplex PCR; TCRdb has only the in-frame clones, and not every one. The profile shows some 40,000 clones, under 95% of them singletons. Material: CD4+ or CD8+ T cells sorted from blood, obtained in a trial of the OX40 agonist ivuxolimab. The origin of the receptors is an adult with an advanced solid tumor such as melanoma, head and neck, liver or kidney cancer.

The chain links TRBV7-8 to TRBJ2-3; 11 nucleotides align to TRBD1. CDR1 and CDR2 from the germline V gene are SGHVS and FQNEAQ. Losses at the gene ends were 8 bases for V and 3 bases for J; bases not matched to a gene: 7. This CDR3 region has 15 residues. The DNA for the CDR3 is TGTGCCAGCGGCCCGGGACAGGGGGTAACAGATACGCAGTATTTT. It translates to CASGPGQGVTDTQYF.

The chain's CDR3 is CAWDGGKEKLFF. CDR3 coding DNA: TGTGCCTGGGACGGGGGTAAAGAAAAACTGTTTTTT. The rearrangement joins TRBV5-4 to TRBJ1-4, with TRBD1 as a possible D gene (5 bases). The germline gives CDR1 SGHNT, CDR2 YYREEE (reference sequence). This CDR3 spans 12 amino acids. The V end lost 10 bases, the J end lost 8 bases, and 15 bases lay between the germline ends.

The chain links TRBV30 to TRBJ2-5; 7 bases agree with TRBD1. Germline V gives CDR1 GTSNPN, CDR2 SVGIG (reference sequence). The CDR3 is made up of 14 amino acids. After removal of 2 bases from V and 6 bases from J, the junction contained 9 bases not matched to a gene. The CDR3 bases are TGTGCCTGGAGTCCGCCGGGACAGTTAAAGACCCAGTACTTC. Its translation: CAWSPPGQLKTQYF.

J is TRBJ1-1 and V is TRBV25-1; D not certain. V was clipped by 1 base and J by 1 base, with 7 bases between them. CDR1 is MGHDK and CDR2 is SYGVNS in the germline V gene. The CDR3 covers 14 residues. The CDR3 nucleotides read TGTGCCAGCAGTGAATCACGCAGGAACACTGAAGCTTTCTTT. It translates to CASSESRRNTEAFF.

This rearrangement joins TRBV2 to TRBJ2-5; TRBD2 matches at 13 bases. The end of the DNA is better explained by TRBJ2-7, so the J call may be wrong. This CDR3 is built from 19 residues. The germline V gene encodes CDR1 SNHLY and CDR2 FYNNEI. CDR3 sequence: CASSEVALAGGPLSYEQYF. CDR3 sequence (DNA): TGTGCCAGCAGTGAAGTGGCACTAGCGGGAGGGCCTTTATCCTACGAGCAGTACTTC.

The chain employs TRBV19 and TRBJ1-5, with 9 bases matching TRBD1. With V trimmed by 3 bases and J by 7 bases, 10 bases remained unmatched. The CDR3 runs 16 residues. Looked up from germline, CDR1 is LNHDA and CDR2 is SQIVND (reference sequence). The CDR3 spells CASSIESGQGRQPQHF. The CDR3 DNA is TGTGCCAGTAGTATCGAATCCGGACAGGGGAGACAGCCCCAGCATTTT. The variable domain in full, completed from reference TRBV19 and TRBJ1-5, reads DGGITQSPKYLFRKEGQNVTLSCEQNLNHDAMYWYRQDPGQGLRLIYYSQIVNDFQKGDIAEGYSVSREKKESFPLTVTSAQKNPTAFYLCASSIESGQGRQPQHFGDGTRLSIL.

The CDR3 DNA follows: TGTGCCTGGAGTGTATTCAGCGGCCCCTCCGAGCAGTACTTC. The encoded protein is CAWSVFSGPSEQYF. V gene TRBV30 combines with J gene TRBJ2-7; tentative D call: TRBD2 (5 bases). Germline-derived CDR1 and CDR2 are GTSNPN and SVGIG (reference sequence). This CDR3 contains 14 residues. V was clipped by 0 bases and J by 6 bases, with 15 bases between them. The full variable domain, completed using reference TRBV30 and TRBJ2-7, is SQTIHQWPATLVQPVGSPLSLECTVEGTSNPNLYWYRQAAGRGLQLLFYSVGIGQISSEVPQNLSASRPQDRQFILSSKKLLLSDSGFYLCAWSVFSGPSEQYFGPGTRLTVT.

The DNA for the CDR3 is TGTGCCAGCAGCTTAGCCGCGGGGCGGGAGGTGAAAGCCGAGCAGTACTTC. Its protein is CASSLAAGREVKAEQYF. The V and J genes are TRBV7-8 and TRBJ2-7, with 8 bases fitting TRBD2. The CDR3 has 17 residues. V shed 0 bases, J shed 6 bases, and the junction held 13 bases outside the gene matches. Per the germline V gene, CDR1 is SGHVS and CDR2 is FQNEAQ.

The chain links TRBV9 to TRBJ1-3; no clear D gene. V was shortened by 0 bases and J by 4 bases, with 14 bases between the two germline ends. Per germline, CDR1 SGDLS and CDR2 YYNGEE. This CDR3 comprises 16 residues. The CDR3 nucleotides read TGTGCCAGCAGCGTAGTAGGAGTGGGGTCAGGAAACACCATATATTTT. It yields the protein CASSVVGVGSGNTIYF.

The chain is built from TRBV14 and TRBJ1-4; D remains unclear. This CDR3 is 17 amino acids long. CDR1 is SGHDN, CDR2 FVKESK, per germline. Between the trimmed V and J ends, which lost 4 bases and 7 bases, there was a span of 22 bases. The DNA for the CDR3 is TGTGCCAGCAGCCCAATCATTTGGGCAGGATTTGTTGAAAAACTGTTTTTT. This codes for CASSPIIWAGFVEKLFF.

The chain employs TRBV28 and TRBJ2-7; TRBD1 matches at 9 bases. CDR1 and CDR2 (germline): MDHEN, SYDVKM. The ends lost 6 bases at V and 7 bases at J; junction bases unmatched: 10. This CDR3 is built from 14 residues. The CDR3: CASRSDRGSWEQYF. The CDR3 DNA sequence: TGTGCCAGCAGGTCCGACAGGGGGTCGTGGGAGCAGTACTTC.

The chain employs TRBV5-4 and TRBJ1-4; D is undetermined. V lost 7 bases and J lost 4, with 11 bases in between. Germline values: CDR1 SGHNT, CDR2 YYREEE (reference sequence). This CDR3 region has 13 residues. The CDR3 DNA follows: TGTGCCAGCCGGCGAGGGAGTAATGAAAAACTGTTTTTT. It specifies CASRRGSNEKLFF.

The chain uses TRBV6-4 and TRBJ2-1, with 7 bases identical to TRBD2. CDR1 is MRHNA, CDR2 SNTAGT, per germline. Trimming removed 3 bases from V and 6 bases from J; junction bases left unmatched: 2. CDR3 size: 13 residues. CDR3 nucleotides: TGTGCCAGCAGTGAGCGGGAGCCCAATGAGCAGTTCTTC. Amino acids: CASSEREPNEQFF.

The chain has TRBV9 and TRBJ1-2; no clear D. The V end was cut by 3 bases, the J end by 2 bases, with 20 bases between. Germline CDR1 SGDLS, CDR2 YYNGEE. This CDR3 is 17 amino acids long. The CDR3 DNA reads TGTGCCAGCAGCGCTTACCCCCCCCAGCCCCAGAACTATGGCTACACCTTC. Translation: CASSAYPPQPQNYGYTF.

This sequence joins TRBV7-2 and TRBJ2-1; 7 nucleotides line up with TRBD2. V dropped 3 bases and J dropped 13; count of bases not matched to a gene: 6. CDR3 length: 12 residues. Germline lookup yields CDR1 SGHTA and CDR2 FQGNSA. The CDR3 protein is CASSLAGTIQFF. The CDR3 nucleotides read TGTGCCAGCAGCTTGGCCGGGACTATCCAGTTCTTC.

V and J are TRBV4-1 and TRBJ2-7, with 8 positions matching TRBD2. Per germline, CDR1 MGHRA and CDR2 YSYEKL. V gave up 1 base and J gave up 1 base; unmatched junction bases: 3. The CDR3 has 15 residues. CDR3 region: CASSQGLAPSYEQYF. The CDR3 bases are TGCGCCAGCAGCCAAGGACTAGCGCCGTCCTACGAGCAGTACTTC.

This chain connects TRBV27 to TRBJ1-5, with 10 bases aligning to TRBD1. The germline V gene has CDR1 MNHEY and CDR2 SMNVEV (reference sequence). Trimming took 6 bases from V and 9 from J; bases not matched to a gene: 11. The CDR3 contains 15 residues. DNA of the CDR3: TGTGCCAGCAGGACGACAGGGGGCGCGTATCGGCCCCAGCATTTT. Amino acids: CASRTTGGAYRPQHF.